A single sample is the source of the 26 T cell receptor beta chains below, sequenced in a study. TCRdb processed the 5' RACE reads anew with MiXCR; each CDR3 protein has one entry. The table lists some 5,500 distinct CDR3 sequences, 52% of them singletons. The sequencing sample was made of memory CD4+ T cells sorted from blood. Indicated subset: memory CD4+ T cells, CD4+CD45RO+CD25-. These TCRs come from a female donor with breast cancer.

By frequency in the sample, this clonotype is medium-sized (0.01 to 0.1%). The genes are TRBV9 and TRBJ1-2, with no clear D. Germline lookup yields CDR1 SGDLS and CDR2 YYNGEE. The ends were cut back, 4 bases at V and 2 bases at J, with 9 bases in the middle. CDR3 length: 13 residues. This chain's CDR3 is CASSRDENYGYTF. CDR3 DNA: TGTGCCAGCAGCCGAGACGAGAACTATGGCTACACCTTC. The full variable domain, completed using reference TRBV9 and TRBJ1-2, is DSGVTQTPKHLITATGQRVTLRCSPRSGDLSVYWYQQSLDQGLQFLIQYYNGEERAKGNILERFSAQQFPDLHSELNLSSLELGDSALYFCASSRDENYGYTFGSGTRLTVV.

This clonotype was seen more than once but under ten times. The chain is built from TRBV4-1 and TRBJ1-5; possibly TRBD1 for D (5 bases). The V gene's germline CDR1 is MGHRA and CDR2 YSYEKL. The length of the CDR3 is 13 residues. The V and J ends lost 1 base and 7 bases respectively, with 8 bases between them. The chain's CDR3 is CASSQAGEQPQHF. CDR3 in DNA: TGCGCCAGCAGCCAAGCGGGGGAACAGCCCCAGCATTTT.

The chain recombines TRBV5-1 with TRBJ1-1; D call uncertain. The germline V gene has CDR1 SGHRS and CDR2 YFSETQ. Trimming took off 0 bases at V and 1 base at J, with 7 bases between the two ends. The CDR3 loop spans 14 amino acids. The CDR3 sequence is CASSLAWANTEAFF. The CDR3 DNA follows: TGCGCCAGCAGCTTGGCCTGGGCGAACACTGAAGCTTTCTTT. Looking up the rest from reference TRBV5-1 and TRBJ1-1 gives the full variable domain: KAGVTQTPRYLIKTRGQQVTLSCSPISGHRSVSWYQQTPGQGLQFLFEYFSETQRNKGNFPGRFSGRQFSNSRSEMNVSTLELGDSALYLCASSLAWANTEAFFGQGTRLTVV.

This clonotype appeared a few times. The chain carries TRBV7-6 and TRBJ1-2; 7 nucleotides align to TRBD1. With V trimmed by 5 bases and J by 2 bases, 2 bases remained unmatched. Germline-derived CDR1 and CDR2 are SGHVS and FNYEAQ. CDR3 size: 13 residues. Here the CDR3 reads CASSPTGNYGYTF. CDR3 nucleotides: TGTGCCAGCAGCCCGACAGGGAACTATGGCTACACCTTC. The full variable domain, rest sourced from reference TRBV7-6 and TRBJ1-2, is GAGVSQSPRYKVTKRGQDVALRCDPISGHVSLYWYRQALGQGPEFLTYFNYEAQQDKSGLPNDRFSAERPEGSISTLTIQRTEQRDSAMYRCASSPTGNYGYTFGSGTRLTVV.

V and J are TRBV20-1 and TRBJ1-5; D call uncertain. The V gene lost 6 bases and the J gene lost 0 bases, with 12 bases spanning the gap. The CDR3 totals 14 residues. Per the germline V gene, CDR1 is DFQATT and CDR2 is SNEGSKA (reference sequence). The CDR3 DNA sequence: TGCAGTGCGCCCGCGATAAATAGCAATCAGCCCCAGCATTTT. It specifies CSAPAINSNQPQHF.

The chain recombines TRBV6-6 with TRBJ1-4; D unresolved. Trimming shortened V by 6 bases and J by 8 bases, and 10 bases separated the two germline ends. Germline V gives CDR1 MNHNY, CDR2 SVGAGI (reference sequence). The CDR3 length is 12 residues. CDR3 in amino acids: CASSQAGEKLFF. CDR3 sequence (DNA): TGTGCCAGCAGCCAAGCCGGGGAAAAACTGTTTTTT.

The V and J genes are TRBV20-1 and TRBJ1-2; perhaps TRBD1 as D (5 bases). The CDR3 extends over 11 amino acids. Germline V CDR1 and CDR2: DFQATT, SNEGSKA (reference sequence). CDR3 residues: CRPEGIYGYTF. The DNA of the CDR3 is TGCAGGCCGGAGGGGATTTATGGCTACACCTTC.

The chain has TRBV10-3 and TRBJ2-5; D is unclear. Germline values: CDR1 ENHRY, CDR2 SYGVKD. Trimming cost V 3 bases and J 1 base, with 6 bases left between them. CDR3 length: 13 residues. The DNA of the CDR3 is TGTGCCATCAGTGATGGGGTCCAAGAGACCCAGTACTTC. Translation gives CAISDGVQETQYF.

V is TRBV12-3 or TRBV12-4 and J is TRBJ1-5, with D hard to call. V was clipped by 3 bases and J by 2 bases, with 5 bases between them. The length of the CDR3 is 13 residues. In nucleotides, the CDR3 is TGTGCCAGCAGTTTGGCAGGCAATCAGCCCCAGCATTTT. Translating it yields CASSLAGNQPQHF.

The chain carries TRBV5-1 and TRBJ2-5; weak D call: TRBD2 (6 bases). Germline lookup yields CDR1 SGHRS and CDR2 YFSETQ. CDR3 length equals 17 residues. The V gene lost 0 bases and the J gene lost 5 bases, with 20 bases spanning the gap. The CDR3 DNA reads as TGCGCCAGCAGCTTGGCCTTAGCTACGGGGGTCGGTGAGACCCAGTACTTC. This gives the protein CASSLALATGVGETQYF.

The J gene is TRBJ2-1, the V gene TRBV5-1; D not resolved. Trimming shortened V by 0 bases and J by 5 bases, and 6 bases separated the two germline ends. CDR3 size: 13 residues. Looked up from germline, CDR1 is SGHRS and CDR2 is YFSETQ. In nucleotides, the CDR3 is TGCGCCAGCAGCTTGGGGGATAACAATGAGCAGTTCTTC. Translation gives CASSLGDNNEQFF.

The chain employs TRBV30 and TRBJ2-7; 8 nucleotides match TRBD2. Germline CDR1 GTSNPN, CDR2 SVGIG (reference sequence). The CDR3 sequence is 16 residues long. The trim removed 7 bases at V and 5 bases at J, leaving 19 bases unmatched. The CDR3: CASQFNGAGVGHEQYF. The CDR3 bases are TGTGCCTCTCAGTTTAACGGAGCGGGAGTGGGTCACGAGCAGTACTTC.

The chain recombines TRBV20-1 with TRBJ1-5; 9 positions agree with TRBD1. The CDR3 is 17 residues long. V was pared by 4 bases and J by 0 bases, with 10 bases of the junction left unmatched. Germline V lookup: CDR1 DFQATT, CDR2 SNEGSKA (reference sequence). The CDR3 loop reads CSAILGQGDHSNQPQHF. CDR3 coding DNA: TGCAGTGCTATATTGGGACAGGGCGACCATAGCAATCAGCCCCAGCATTTT.

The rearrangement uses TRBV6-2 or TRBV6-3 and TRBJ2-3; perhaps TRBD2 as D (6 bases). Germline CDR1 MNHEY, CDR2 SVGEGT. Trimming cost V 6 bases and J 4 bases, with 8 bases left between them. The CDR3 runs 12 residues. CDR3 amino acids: CASSSGADTQYF. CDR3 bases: TGTGCCAGCAGCTCGGGAGCAGATACGCAGTATTTT.

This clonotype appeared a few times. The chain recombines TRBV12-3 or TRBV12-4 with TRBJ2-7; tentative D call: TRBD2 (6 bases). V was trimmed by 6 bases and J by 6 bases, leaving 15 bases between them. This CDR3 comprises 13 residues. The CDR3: CASRRGLAAEQYF. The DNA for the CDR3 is TGTGCCAGCAGGCGGGGACTTGCCGCCGAGCAGTACTTC.

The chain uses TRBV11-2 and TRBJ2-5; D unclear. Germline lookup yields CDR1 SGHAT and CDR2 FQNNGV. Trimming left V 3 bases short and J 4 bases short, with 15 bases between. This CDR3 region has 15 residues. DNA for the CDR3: TGTGCCAGCAGCTTTGGTACACCTCGGCGAGAGACCCAGTACTTC. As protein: CASSFGTPRRETQYF.

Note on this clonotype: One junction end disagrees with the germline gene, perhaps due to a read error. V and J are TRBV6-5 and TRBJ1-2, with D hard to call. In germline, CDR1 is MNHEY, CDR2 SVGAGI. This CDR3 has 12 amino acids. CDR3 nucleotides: TGCGCCAGCAGCTCCCCCCCCGATGGCTACTCCTTC. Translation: CASSSPPDGYSF.

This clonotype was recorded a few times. The CDR3 DNA is TGTGCCAGCAGACCCGACCGAGGAATATATAGCAATCAGCCCCAGCATTTT. It encodes CASRPDRGIYSNQPQHF. V usage is TRBV12-3 or TRBV12-4 and J usage is TRBJ1-5; D gene uncertain. V was shortened by 6 bases and J by 0 bases, with 18 bases between the two germline ends. The CDR3 is made up of 17 amino acids.

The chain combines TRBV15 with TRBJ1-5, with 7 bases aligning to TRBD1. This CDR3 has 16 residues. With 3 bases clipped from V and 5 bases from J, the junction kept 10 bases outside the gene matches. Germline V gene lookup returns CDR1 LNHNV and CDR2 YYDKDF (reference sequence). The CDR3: CATSSTTRDSHQPQHF. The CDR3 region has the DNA TGTGCCACCAGCAGTACGACTCGGGACAGCCATCAGCCCCAGCATTTT.

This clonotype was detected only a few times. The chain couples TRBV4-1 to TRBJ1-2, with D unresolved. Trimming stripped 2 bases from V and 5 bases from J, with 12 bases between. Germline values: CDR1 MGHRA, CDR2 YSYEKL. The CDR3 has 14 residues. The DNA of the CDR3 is TGCGCCAGCAGCCAACGTACAGTAGATTATGGCTACACCTTC. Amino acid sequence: CASSQRTVDYGYTF.

Written as DNA, the CDR3 is TGTGCCACCAGTGACCCCACCGGGGGCGTGGAGACCCAGTACTTC. Protein: CATSDPTGGVETQYF. V usage is TRBV24-1 and J usage is TRBJ2-5; D tentatively fits TRBD1 or TRBD2 (6 bases each). V was trimmed by 4 bases and J by 5 bases, leaving 16 bases between them. The CDR3 length is 15 residues. Per the germline V gene, CDR1 is KGHDR and CDR2 is SFDVKD.

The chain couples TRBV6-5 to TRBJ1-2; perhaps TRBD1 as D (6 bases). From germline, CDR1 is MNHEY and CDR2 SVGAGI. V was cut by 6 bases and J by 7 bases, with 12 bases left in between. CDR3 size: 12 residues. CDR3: CASRETGFGYTF. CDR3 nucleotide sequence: TGTGCCAGCAGGGAAACAGGGTTTGGCTACACCTTC.

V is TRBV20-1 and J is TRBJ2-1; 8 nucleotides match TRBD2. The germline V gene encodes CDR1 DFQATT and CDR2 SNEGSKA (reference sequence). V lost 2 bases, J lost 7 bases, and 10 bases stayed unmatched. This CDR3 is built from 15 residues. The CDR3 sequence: CSARPLRTSRNEQFF. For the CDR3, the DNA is TGCAGTGCTAGACCTCTTAGGACTAGCAGAAATGAGCAGTTCTTC.

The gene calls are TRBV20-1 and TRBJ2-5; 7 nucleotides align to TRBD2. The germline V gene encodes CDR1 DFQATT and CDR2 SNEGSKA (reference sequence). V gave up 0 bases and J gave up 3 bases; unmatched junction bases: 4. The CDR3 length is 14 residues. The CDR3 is CSARDARGEETQYF. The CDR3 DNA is TGCAGTGCTAGAGATGCCCGGGGGGAAGAGACCCAGTACTTC.

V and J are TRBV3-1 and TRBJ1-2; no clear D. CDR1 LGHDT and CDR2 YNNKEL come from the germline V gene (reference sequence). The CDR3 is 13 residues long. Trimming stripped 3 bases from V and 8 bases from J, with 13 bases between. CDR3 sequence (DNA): TGTGCCAGCAGCCATGGAACCGGTGGGGGCTACACCTTC. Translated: CASSHGTGGGYTF.

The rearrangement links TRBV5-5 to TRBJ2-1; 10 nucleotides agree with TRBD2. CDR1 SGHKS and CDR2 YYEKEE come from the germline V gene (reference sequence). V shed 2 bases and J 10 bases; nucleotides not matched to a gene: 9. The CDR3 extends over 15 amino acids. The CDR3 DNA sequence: TGTGCCAGCAGCTTAGCGGGAGGGCCGAATTACGAGCAGTTCTTC. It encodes CASSLAGGPNYEQFF.